This T cell receptor beta chain stems from a study of long-term antiretroviral therapy in people with HIV. Study-wide results and limits: Drawn between about 2003 and 2017, the blood was possibly obtained under older ART regimens.

This clone occurred a few times. Its antigen is not known. The authors ran the immunoSEQ assay, v3.0, at survey level. TCRdb keeps only in-frame clones here, not all; method: immunoSEQ multiplex PCR. The sample has about 33,000 clones, more than 60% seen once; the top ten hold around 7.4%. In germline, CDR1 is GTSNPN, CDR2 SVGIG (reference sequence). The V and J ends lost 3 bases and 5 bases, in that order; junction bases with no gene match: 5. This CDR3 contains 13 residues. The V gene is TRBV30, the J gene TRBJ2-7; 9 bases agree with TRBD1. The TCR was taken from a woman in her 50s with HIV. The sequencing used unsorted PBMCs, collected 2 years after starting antiretroviral therapy. The CDR3 DNA sequence: TGTGCCTGGAGGGACAGGGGAAAGAACGAGCAGTACTTC. Translation gives CAWRDRGKNEQYF. The full variable domain, in which reference TRBV30 and TRBJ2-7 provide the parts outside the CDR3, is SQTIHQWPATLVQPVGSPLSLECTVEGTSNPNLYWYRQAAGRGLQLLFYSVGIGQISSEVPQNLSASRPQDRQFILSSKKLLLSDSGFYLCAWRDRGKNEQYFGPGTRLTVT.